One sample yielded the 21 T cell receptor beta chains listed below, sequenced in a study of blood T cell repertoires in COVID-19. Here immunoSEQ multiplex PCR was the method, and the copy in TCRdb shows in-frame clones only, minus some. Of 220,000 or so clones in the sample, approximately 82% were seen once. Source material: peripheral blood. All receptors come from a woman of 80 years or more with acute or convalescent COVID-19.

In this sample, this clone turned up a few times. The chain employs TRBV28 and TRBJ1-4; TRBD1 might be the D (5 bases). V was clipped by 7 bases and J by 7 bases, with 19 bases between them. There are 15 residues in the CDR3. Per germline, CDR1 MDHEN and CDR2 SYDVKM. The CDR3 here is CASTGDASKREKLFF. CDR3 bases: TGTGCCAGCACGGGGGACGCCTCAAAGCGTGAAAAACTGTTTTTT. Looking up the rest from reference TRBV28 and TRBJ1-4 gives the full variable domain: DVKVTQSSRYLVKRTGEKVFLECVQDMDHENMFWYRQDPGLGLRLIYFSYDVKMKEKGDIPEGYSVSREKKERFSLILESASTNQTSMYLCASTGDASKREKLFFGSGTQLSVL.

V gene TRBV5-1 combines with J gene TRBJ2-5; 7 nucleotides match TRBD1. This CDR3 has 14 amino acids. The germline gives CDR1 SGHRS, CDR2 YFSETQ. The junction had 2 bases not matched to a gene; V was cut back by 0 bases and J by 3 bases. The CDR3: CASSLGTGEETQYF. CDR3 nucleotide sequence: TGCGCCAGCAGCTTGGGTACAGGGGAAGAGACCCAGTACTTC.

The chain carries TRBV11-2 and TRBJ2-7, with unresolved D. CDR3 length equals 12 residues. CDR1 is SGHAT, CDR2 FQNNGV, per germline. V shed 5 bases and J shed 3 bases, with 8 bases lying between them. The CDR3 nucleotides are TGTGCCAGCAGCCCCCAGAACTACGAGCAGTACTTC. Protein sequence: CASSPQNYEQYF.

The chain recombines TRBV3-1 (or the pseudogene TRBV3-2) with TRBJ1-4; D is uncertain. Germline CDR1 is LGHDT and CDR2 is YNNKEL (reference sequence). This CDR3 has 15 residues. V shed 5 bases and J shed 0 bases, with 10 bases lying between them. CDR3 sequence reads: CASSFRTATNEKLFF. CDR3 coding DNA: TGTGCCAGCAGCTTCCGTACAGCAACTAATGAAAAACTGTTTTTT.

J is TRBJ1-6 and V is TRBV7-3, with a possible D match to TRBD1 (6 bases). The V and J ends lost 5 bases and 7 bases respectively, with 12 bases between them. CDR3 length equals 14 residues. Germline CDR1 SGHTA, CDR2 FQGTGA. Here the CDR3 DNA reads TGTGCCAGCAGCCTATTAGGGGGAAATTCACCCCTCCACTTT. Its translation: CASSLLGGNSPLHF.

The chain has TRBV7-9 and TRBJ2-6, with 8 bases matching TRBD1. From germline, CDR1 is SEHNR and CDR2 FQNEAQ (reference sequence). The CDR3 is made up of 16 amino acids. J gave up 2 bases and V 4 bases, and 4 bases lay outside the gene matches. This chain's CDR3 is CASSSDRATGANVLTF. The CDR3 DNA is TGTGCCAGCAGCTCGGACAGGGCGACTGGGGCCAACGTCCTGACTTTC.

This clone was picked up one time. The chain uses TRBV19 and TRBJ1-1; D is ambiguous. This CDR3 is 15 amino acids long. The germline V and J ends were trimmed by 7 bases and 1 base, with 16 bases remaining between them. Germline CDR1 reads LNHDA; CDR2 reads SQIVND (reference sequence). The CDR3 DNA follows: TGTGCCAGTATCCCAGAGAGGCGCTCGAACACTGAAGCTTTCTTT. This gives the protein CASIPERRSNTEAFF.

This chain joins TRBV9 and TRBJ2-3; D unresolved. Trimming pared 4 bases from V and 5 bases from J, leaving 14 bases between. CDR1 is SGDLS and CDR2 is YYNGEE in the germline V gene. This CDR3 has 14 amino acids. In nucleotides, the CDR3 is TGTGCCAGCAGCTCCCCCCACGGTAGAGATACGCAGTATTTT. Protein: CASSSPHGRDTQYF.

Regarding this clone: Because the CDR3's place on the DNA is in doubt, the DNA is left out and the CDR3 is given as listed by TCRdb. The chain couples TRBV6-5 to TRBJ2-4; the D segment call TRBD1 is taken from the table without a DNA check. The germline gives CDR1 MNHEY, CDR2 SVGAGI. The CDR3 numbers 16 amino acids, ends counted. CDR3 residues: CASSSSGQGVRGIQYF.

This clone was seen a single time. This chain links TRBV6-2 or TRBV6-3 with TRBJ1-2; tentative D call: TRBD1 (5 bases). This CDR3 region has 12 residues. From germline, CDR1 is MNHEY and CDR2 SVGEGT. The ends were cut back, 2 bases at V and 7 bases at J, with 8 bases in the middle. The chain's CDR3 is CASSYTGFGYTF. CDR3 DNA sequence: TGTGCCAGCAGTTACACAGGCTTTGGCTACACCTTC.

CDR3 nucleotides: TGTGCCAGCAGCCCGGCCGGGCAGGGGGGAAACTATGGCTACACCTTC. Protein product: CASSPAGQGGNYGYTF. This chain uses TRBV7-6 with TRBJ1-2, with 7 positions matching TRBD1. Germline lookup yields CDR1 SGHVS and CDR2 FNYEAQ. The CDR3 is 16 residues long. V lost 5 bases to trimming and J lost 2 bases; unmatched junction nucleotides: 11.

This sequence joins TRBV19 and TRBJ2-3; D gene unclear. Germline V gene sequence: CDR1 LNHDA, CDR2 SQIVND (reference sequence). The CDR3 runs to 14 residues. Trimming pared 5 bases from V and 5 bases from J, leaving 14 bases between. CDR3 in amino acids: CASSSVPRKDTQYF. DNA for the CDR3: TGTGCCAGTAGTTCCGTCCCTAGGAAAGATACGCAGTATTTT.

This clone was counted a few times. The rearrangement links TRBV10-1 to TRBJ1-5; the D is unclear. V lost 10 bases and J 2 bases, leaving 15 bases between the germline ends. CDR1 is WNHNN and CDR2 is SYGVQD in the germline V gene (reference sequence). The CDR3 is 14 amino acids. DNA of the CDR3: TGCGCCAACCCTGTTTTCCGCGGCAATCAGCCCCAGCATTTT. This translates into CANPVFRGNQPQHF.

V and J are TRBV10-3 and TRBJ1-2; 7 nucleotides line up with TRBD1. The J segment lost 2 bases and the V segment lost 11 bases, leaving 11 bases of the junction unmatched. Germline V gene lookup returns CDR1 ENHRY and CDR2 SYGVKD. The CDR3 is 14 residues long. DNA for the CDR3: TGTGCCTCTTCGGGACAGACAAGAAACTATGGCTACACCTTC. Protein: CASSGQTRNYGYTF.

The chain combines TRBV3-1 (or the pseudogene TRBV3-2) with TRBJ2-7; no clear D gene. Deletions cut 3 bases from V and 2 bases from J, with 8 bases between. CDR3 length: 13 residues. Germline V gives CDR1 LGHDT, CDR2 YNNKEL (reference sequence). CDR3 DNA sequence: TGTGCCAGCAGCCAGCTAGGTGCCTACGAGCAGTACTTC. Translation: CASSQLGAYEQYF.

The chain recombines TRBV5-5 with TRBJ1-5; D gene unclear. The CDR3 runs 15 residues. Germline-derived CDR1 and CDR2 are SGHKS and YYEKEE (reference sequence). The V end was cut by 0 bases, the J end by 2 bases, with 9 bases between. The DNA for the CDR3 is TGTGCCAGCAGCTTGGGAGGGAGCGGCAATCAGCCCCAGCATTTT. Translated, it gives CASSLGGSGNQPQHF. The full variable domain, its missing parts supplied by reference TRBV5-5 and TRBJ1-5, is DAGVTQSPTHLIKTRGQQVTLRCSPISGHKSVSWYQQVLGQGPQFIFQYYEKEERGRGNFPDRFSARQFPNYSSELNVNALLLGDSALYLCASSLGGSGNQPQHFGDGTRLSIL.

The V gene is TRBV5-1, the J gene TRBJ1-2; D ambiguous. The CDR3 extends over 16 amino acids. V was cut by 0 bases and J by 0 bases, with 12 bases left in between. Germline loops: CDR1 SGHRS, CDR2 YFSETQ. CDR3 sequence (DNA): TGCGCCAGCAGCTTGGATTTGACACAGACTAACTATGGCTACACCTTC. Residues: CASSLDLTQTNYGYTF.

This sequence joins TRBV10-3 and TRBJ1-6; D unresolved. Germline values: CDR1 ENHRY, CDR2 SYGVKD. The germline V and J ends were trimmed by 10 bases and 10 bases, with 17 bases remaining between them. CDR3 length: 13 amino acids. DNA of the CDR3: TGTGCCACCAGCCGCGAGGCAGAGTCACCCCTCCACTTT. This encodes CATSREAESPLHF.

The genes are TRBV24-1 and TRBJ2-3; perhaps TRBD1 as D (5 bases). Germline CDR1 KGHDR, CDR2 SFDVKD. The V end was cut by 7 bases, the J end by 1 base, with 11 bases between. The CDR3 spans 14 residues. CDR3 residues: CATRQGAGTDTQYF. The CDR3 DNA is TGTGCCACCAGACAAGGGGCGGGCACAGATACGCAGTATTTT.

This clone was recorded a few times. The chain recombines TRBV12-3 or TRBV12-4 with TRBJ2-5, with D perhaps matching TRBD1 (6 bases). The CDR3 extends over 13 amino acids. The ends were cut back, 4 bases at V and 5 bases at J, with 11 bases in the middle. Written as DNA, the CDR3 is TGTGCCAGCAGTTCACAGGGTCCCGAGACCCAGTACTTC. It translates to CASSSQGPETQYF.

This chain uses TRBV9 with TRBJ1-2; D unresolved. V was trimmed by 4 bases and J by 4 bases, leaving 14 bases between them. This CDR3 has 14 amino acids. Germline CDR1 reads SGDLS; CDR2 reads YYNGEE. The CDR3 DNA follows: TGTGCCAGCAGCCCCGACAACTTCGGCTATGGCTACACCTTC. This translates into CASSPDNFGYGYTF. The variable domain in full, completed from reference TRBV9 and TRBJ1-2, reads DSGVTQTPKHLITATGQRVTLRCSPRSGDLSVYWYQQSLDQGLQFLIQYYNGEERAKGNILERFSAQQFPDLHSELNLSSLELGDSALYFCASSPDNFGYGYTFGSGTRLTVV.